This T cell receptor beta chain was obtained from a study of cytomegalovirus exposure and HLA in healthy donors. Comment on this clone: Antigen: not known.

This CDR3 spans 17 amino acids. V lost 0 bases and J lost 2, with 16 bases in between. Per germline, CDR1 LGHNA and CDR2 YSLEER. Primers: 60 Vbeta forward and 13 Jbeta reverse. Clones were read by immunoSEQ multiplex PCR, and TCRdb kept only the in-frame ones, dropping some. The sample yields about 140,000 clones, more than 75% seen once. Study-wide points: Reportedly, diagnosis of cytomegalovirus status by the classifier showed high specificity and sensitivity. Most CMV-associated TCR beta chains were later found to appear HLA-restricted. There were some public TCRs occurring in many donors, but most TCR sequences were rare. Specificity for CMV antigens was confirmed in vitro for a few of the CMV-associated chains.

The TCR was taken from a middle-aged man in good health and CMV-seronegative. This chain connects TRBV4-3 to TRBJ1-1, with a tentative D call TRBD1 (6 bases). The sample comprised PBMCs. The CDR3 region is CASSQDLSTGHNTEAFF. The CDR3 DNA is TGCGCCAGCAGCCAAGATCTGTCAACAGGGCATAACACTGAAGCTTTCTTT.